The 15 T cell receptor beta chains given below trace back to one sample, sequenced in a study of blood T cell repertoires in COVID-19. Data came from immunoSEQ multiplex PCR; TCRdb stores just in-frame clones and leaves some out. The profile shows tens of thousands of clones, about 86% of them singletons. The material sequenced was peripheral blood. The receptors derive from a woman aged 55-70 years with acute or convalescent COVID-19.

The chain joins TRBV10-3 to TRBJ2-7; TRBD2 agrees at 9 bases. The CDR3 has 16 residues. Unmatched junction bases numbered 5, after V lost 0 bases and J lost 2 bases. Per the germline V gene, CDR1 is ENHRY and CDR2 is SYGVKD. The CDR3 sequence is CAISESAGGQTYEQYF. As DNA, the CDR3 is TGTGCCATCAGTGAGTCTGCGGGGGGGCAGACCTACGAGCAGTACTTC.

The chain joins TRBV12-3 or TRBV12-4 to TRBJ1-2, with no clear D. V was pared by 6 bases and J by 2 bases, with 7 bases between. The CDR3 totals 12 residues. The CDR3 sequence is CASSYRNYGYTF. In nucleotides, the CDR3 is TGTGCCAGCAGCTACCGGAACTATGGCTACACCTTC.

This chain links TRBV14 with TRBJ1-6, with D unclear. This CDR3 comprises 12 residues. Germline V gene data show CDR1 as SGHDN and CDR2 as FVKESK. V lost 4 bases, J lost 9 bases, and 7 bases lay in between. CDR3 amino acids: CASSRGISPLHF. CDR3 in DNA: TGTGCCAGCAGCCGCGGTATTTCACCCCTCCACTTT.

This chain joins TRBV4-2 and TRBJ1-1; the D gene is possibly TRBD1 (6 bases). Germline CDR1 and CDR2: LGHNA and YNFKEQ. V was shortened by 8 bases and J by 4 bases, with 14 bases between the two germline ends. CDR3 length equals 13 residues. The chain's CDR3 is CASDDRMGTEAFF. CDR3 sequence (DNA): TGTGCCAGCGACGACAGGATGGGCACTGAAGCTTTCTTT.

For the CDR3, the DNA is TGTGCCATCAGTGCGCCTATCGGACAGGGAGGCTATGGCTACACCTTC. It translates to CAISAPIGQGGYGYTF. This chain joins TRBV10-3 and TRBJ1-2, with TRBD1 identical over 8 bases. V shed 4 bases, J shed 4 bases, and the junction held 11 bases outside the gene matches. The CDR3 length is 16 residues. Looked up from germline, CDR1 is ENHRY and CDR2 is SYGVKD.

The chain is built from TRBV5-8 and TRBJ1-1; no clear D gene. Germline V gene lookup returns CDR1 SGHTS and CDR2 YDEGEE. The CDR3 runs 15 residues. Trimming took 0 bases from V and 3 from J, leaving 12 bases between them. The CDR3 coding sequence is TGTGCCAGCAGCTTGGGGAGCCGGGATCACACTGAAGCTTTCTTT. It encodes CASSLGSRDHTEAFF.

The chain carries TRBV4-1 and TRBJ1-6; TRBD1 aligns across 8 bases. Germline trimming cut 3 bases from V and 4 bases from J; bases unmatched to any gene: 5. The CDR3 spans 16 residues. Germline V gives CDR1 MGHRA, CDR2 YSYEKL. The CDR3 DNA is TGCGCCAGCAGCCAGGGACAGGCAAATTATAATTCACCCCTCCACTTT. Protein sequence: CASSQGQANYNSPLHF.

This chain joins TRBV24-1 and TRBJ1-5; tentative D call: TRBD1 (5 bases). V was trimmed by 4 bases and J by 7 bases, leaving 19 bases between them. CDR1 and CDR2 from the germline V gene are KGHDR and SFDVKD. The CDR3 runs 16 residues. The CDR3 DNA reads as TGTGCCACCAGTGAACTTCGGAGGGGAAGGGAGCAGCCCCAGCATTTT. Its protein is CATSELRRGREQPQHF.

This rearrangement joins TRBV3-1 (or the pseudogene TRBV3-2) to TRBJ1-4; TRBD1 matches at 9 bases. V shed 5 bases, J shed 7 bases, and the junction held 11 bases outside the gene matches. The CDR3 length is 16 residues. Looked up from germline, CDR1 is LGHDT and CDR2 is YNNKEL (reference sequence). The CDR3 bases are TGTGCCAGCAGCATTACAGGGGGCGGGAGTGGTGAAAAACTGTTTTTT. Its translation: CASSITGGGSGEKLFF.

The V gene is TRBV10-2, the J gene TRBJ1-2, with 8 bases matching TRBD1. Per the germline V gene, CDR1 is WSHSY and CDR2 is SAAADI. This CDR3 spans 13 amino acids. V dropped 0 bases and J dropped 8; count of bases not matched to a gene: 2. The CDR3 nucleotides read TGCGCCAGCAGTGAGTCCCCAGGGGGCGGCTACACCTTC. Amino acid sequence: CASSESPGGGYTF.

The genes are TRBV7-2 and TRBJ1-2; no firm D call. CDR3 length: 13 residues. CDR1 is SGHTA and CDR2 is FQGNSA in the germline V gene. V lost 5 bases, J lost 8 bases, and 15 bases lay in between. CDR3 sequence: CASSATALGGYTF. Written as DNA, the CDR3 is TGTGCCAGCAGCGCCACAGCATTGGGCGGCTACACCTTC. Filled out from reference TRBV7-2 and TRBJ1-2, the complete variable domain reads GAGVSQSPSNKVTEKGKDVELRCDPISGHTALYWYRQSLGQGLEFLIYFQGNSAPDKSGLPSDRFSAERTGGSVSTLTIQRTQQEDSAVYLCASSATALGGYTFGSGTRLTVV.

This sequence joins TRBV11-3 and TRBJ2-7, with a weak D call TRBD2 (6 bases). The CDR3 sequence is 14 residues long. V was clipped by 2 bases and J by 6 bases, with 14 bases between them. CDR1 SGHNT and CDR2 YENEEA come from the germline V gene. The CDR3 DNA follows: TGTGCCAGCAGCTTAACCGCGGGGACCCGCGAGCAGTACTTC. This gives the protein CASSLTAGTREQYF.

The chain couples TRBV3-1 (or the pseudogene TRBV3-2) to TRBJ2-7; TRBD1 aligns across 10 bases. The CDR3 has 17 residues. The trim removed 0 bases at V and 5 bases at J, leaving 10 bases unmatched. Germline V lookup: CDR1 LGHDT, CDR2 YNNKEL (reference sequence). The CDR3 sequence is CASSQDLGQGWRNEQYF. The CDR3 nucleotides read TGTGCCAGCAGCCAAGACCTGGGACAGGGGTGGAGAAACGAGCAGTACTTC.

This rearrangement joins TRBV2 to TRBJ1-6; D perhaps matches TRBD1 (6 bases). The CDR3 runs to 14 residues. V lost 6 bases, J lost 7 bases, and 13 bases lay in between. Germline CDR1 and CDR2: SNHLY and FYNNEI. The CDR3 here is CASSTGLQNSPLHF. CDR3 bases: TGTGCCAGCAGCACAGGGCTTCAGAATTCACCCCTCCACTTT.

V gene TRBV4-1 combines with J gene TRBJ2-5; TRBD2 aligns across 8 bases. The ends lost 1 base at V and 0 bases at J; junction bases unmatched: 4. Germline CDR1 and CDR2: MGHRA and YSYEKL. CDR3 length: 16 amino acids. CDR3 nucleotide sequence: TGCGCCAGCAGCCAAGGCTCACTAGCGGACCAAGAGACCCAGTACTTC. It is translated as CASSQGSLADQETQYF.